This T cell receptor beta chain was obtained from a study of human T cells and chemical hapten exposure. Study information: Minor volume differences among pooled libraries chiefly drove per-sample TCR yield variation. Overall study findings and caveats: No change in TCRs above 1 in 1000 frequency was produced by DPC sensitization.

Library preparation tagged each individual cDNA molecule with a unique molecular identifier. In the authors' workflow: TCR counts had a median of 95,638 per sample and spanned roughly 23,224 to 690,600. TCRdb analysed the RACE reads with MiXCR anew, one entry per CDR3 protein. The V and J calls were determined by TCRdb, not by the authors. The data contain roughly 130,000 distinct CDR3 sequences, approximately 9.1% of them seen just once; the ten biggest clones take up 1.5% to 2%. This clonotype was seen ten or more times. What it recognizes is unknown. Time point: healthy volunteer bleed at 2 weeks. Whole blood, unfractionated, served as the material for total RNA extraction. This clonotype was sampled from a male donor in good health. Some clones in this sample may be carry-over from other donors' samples. The sequencing sample was made of whole blood.

This chain's CDR3 is CASSRGPGYTF. CDR3 nucleotide sequence: TGTGCCAGCAGTAGGGGCCCTGGCTACACCTTC. This rearrangement joins TRBV12-3 or TRBV12-4 to TRBJ1-2, with TRBD1 as a possible D gene (5 bases). Trimming took off 5 bases at V and 7 bases at J, with 8 bases between the two ends. The CDR3 has 11 amino acids.